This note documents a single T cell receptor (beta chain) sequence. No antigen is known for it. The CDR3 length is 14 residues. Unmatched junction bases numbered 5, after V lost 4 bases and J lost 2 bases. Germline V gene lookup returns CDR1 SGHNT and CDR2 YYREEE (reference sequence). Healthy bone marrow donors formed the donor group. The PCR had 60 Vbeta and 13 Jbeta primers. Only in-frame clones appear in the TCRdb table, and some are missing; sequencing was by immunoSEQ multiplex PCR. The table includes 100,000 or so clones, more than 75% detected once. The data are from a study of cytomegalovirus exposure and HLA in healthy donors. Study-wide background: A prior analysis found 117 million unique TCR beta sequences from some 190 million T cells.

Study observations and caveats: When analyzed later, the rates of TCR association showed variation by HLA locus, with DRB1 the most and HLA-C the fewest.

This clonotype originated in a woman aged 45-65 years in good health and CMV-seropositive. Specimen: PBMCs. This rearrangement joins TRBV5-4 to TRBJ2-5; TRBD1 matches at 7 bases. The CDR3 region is CASSPRTGQETQYF. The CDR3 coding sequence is TGTGCCAGCAGCCCCCGGACAGGACAAGAGACCCAGTACTTC.